Each of the 10 T cell receptor beta chains below was sequenced from the same sample in a study of T cell responses to AZD1222 COVID-19 vaccine. Repertoires were generated with immunoSEQ multiplex PCR, while TCRdb's copy carries only in-frame clones and drops some. The sample contains about 180,000 clones, around 88% of which appear only once. The sample here was peripheral blood, taken on day 0 of AZD1222 vaccination. These receptors were taken from an adult in good health.

The chain carries TRBV11-2 and TRBJ2-7; the match to TRBD2 covers 10 bases. V lost 5 bases and J lost 4; bases outside the gene matches: 5. Per the germline V gene, CDR1 is SGHAT and CDR2 is FQNNGV. The CDR3 loop spans 14 amino acids. This CDR3 reads CASSTRTSGYEQYF. CDR3 DNA: TGTGCCAGCAGCACCAGGACTAGCGGATACGAGCAGTACTTC.

The chain uses TRBV5-4 and TRBJ2-7, with a possible D match to TRBD1 (5 bases). V was cut by 2 bases and J by 7 bases, with 10 bases left in between. This CDR3 is 12 amino acids long. CDR1 is SGHNT, CDR2 YYREEE, per germline (reference sequence). The CDR3 loop reads CASSFQGREQYF. The CDR3 DNA is TGTGCCAGCAGCTTCCAGGGTAGAGAGCAGTACTTC.

V is TRBV7-6 and J is TRBJ2-7; TRBD2 is a possible D gene (7 bases). The CDR3 consists of 14 residues. V lost 1 base and J lost 7, with 14 bases in between. Germline V CDR1 and CDR2: SGHVS, FNYEAQ. The DNA for the CDR3 is TGTGCCAGCAGCTTAGGAGGGGGGGCGCGGGAGCAGTACTTC. Its protein product is CASSLGGGAREQYF.

The chain has TRBV30 and TRBJ2-7; 9 bases map to TRBD1. Germline trimming cut 0 bases from V and 9 bases from J; bases unmatched to any gene: 12. Germline V lookup: CDR1 GTSNPN, CDR2 SVGIG (reference sequence). The CDR3 has 15 residues. The DNA of the CDR3 is TGTGCCTGGAGTGTCGGGACAGGGAGATTTAGGGGGCAGTACTTC. Protein product: CAWSVGTGRFRGQYF.

The V gene is TRBV2, the J gene TRBJ2-1; D not resolved. The V end was cut by 5 bases, the J end by 6 bases, with 14 bases between. Germline CDR1 reads SNHLY; CDR2 reads FYNNEI. The CDR3 spans 14 residues. CDR3 DNA: TGTGCCAGCAGTCCCCTGGTAAGAGGCAATGAGCAGTTCTTC. This codes for CASSPLVRGNEQFF.

The J gene is TRBJ1-4, the V gene TRBV18; maybe TRBD1 (5 bases). There are 15 residues in the CDR3. The germline V gene has CDR1 KGHSH and CDR2 LQKENI. Trimming left V 8 bases short and J 8 bases short, with 21 bases between. The CDR3 reads CASTGTGRNSEKLFF. CDR3 bases: TGTGCCAGCACCGGGACGGGAAGGAATAGCGAAAAACTGTTTTTT.

The genes are TRBV6-6 and TRBJ1-3, with a tentative D call TRBD1 (5 bases). The V gene's germline CDR1 is MNHNY and CDR2 SVGAGI (reference sequence). This CDR3 region has 14 residues. Trimming stripped 7 bases from V and 0 bases from J, with 10 bases between. CDR3 sequence: CASTGQLSGNTIYF. CDR3 nucleotides: TGTGCCAGCACAGGACAACTCTCTGGAAACACCATATATTTT.

The rearrangement links TRBV6-5 to TRBJ1-1; D remains ambiguous. V was shortened by 0 bases and J by 5 bases, with 13 bases between the two germline ends. Germline CDR1 is MNHEY and CDR2 is SVGAGI. The CDR3 totals 15 residues. This CDR3 reads CASSYSPEGPTEAFF. The DNA for the CDR3 is TGTGCCAGCAGTTACTCTCCTGAGGGTCCGACTGAAGCTTTCTTT.

The chain is built from TRBV7-6 and TRBJ2-7; 8 nucleotides agree with TRBD2. The V gene's germline CDR1 is SGHVS and CDR2 FNYEAQ. The length of the CDR3 is 16 residues. J was trimmed by 1 base and V by 1 base; bases with no gene match: 6. This CDR3 reads CASSLGPGLVSYEQYF. The CDR3 DNA reads as TGTGCCAGCAGCTTAGGACCGGGACTAGTATCCTACGAGCAGTACTTC.

The chain combines TRBV10-1 with TRBJ1-1, with 10 bases lining up with TRBD1. V trimming: 3 bases; J trimming: 3 bases; junction bases outside the gene matches: 10. This CDR3 has 17 amino acids. CDR1 and CDR2 from the germline V gene are WNHNN and SYGVQD (reference sequence). This CDR3 reads CASSDPGQGKVYTEAFF. The CDR3 nucleotides read TGCGCCAGCAGTGATCCGGGACAGGGGAAAGTCTACACTGAAGCTTTCTTT.